What follows is one T cell receptor beta chain and its context. This clonotype was observed at least ten times. The antigen it recognizes is unknown. Base qualities are not recorded, but no much larger clone differs from it by a single base. In the ophthalmopathy patients, disease was moderately to severely active, with a Clinical Activity Score of 3 or more, a NOSPECS grade of 4 or more, and a duration of less than 3 months. The study excluded patients with uncontrolled infections, other autoimmune diseases, pregnancy or lactation. Diagnoses were established on the basis of clinical symptoms, serum thyroxine and TRAb, thyroid ultrasound, and orbital computed tomography. PBMCs were isolated from about 9.2 ml of fresh peripheral blood by Ficoll-Paque density gradient centrifugation. Total RNA was extracted with Trizol reagent, and quality was checked on an Agilent 2100 Bioanalyzer. These data are taken from a study of T cells in Graves' hyperthyroidism and ophthalmopathy (dated by TCRdb to the late 2010s). About the full investigation: Peripheral blood samples were taken at the time of initial diagnosis, prior to any treatment. To identify TCR V-J signatures that set the groups apart, the researchers used a discovery cohort of roughly 100 patients, made up of approximately 43 with Graves' ophthalmopathy and some 56 with stable Graves' hyperthyroidism. Prospective prediction of ophthalmopathy was tested in an independent validation cohort consisting of about 19 hyperthyroidism patients and approximately 16 patients who later progressed to ophthalmopathy. The 95 to 100 discovery patients were randomly split 7:3 into training and test sets. In addition, the study compared T-cell repertoires in thyroid tissue and in blood from about 6 Graves' hyperthyroidism patients. After blood sampling, hyperthyroidism patients were treated with methimazole at a starting dose of 30 mg daily, and ophthalmopathy patients were treated with high-dose intravenous methylprednisolone. TCR Vbeta CDR3 sequencing of roughly 140 peripheral blood samples (43 ophthalmopathy, about 80 hyperthyroidism and around 17 progressor patients) is reported in the paper. Results and caveats for the whole study, not just this receptor: During validation, the model predicted progression to ophthalmopathy a median of approximately 6 months ahead of onset, with approximately 71% sensitivity and 72.22% specificity. Most expanded thyroid clonotypes (frequency above 0.001) were also detected in blood, a finding suggesting that blood repertoires may reflect thyroid immune responses. A 13 V-J signature model separated ophthalmopathy from stable hyperthyroidism, with nearly 90% sensitivity and roughly 81% specificity in cross-validation and 80%/75% in testing. No statistical method was used to fix the sample size in advance, and group allocation was not hidden from the investigators.

The TCR beta CDR3 regions were amplified from the RNA transcripts. A first-round RT-PCR of the TCR CDR3 used the HTBI primer set with the Qiagen OneStep RT-PCR kit. A second multiplex PCR round built the libraries, followed by size selection and purification. Libraries were sequenced paired-end with 100 bp reads on an Illumina HiSeq2000. For the original study's pipeline: SOAPnuke was used to process the raw data, removing reads that contained adapters or uncalled bases, had a mean Phred below 15, or lacked an exact match to the constant primer or identifier. COPE v1.2.5 was used to merge the high-quality paired reads, and each unique nucleotide sequence was defined as a clonotype. MiTCR v1.1 was used to align the clonotypes against IMGT TRBV, TRBD and TRBJ reference segments. The analysis included only V-J combinations with a frequency above 0.0001, which together covered around 99% of the repertoires. The TCS score was defined as F50 (clonal expansion) divided by E x V (chaos), with BLOSUM62-based TCRdist calculated between CDR3 peptides within each V-J. Welch's t-statistics and random forest reduced 450 to 600 V-J features to 10 to 15, which were used in a naive Bayes classifier (R e1071). TCRdb reprocessing: public reads trimmed at Q25 with fastp, clones called with MiXCR, in-frame beta chains kept. Each record represents a unique CDR3 protein, reported with the most common genes and DNA among its rows. TCRdb, not the original authors, processed these V and J calls. Across this sample there are about 250,000 distinct CDR3 sequences, with 22% seen only once. The top ten clonotypes cover about 60% of the sample.

According to the germline V gene (reference sequence), CDR1 reads SEHNR and CDR2 reads FQNEAQ. A distance of 16 bases separates the germline ends of V and J, which lose 5 bases and 6 bases respectively. There are 14 amino acids in the CDR3, from cysteine to phenylalanine inclusive. The entry retains the CDR3 DNA only, 42 bases that are in frame from base 1. The sample taken for sequencing was blood. The TCR sequence derives from a man aged 25 to 40 with Graves' ophthalmopathy. The V and J genes are TRBV7-9 and TRBJ1-2; no D segment can be confidently identified. In nucleotide form, the sequence is TGTGCCAGCAGCCCGGAGATCAGAGTGCATGGCTACACCTTC. Translated, this is CASSPEIRVHGYTF.